This T cell receptor (beta chain) appears in the sequencing data of a study of blood T cell repertoires in COVID-19. About the research overall: T cells, B-cell-depleted T cells, or PBMCs provided the cDNA or gDNA that served as material.

In the authors' workflow: The assay estimated nucleated cells by amplifying reference gene primers. The method was immunoSEQ multiplex PCR; TCRdb's version includes in-frame clones alone and lacks a portion of them. V, J and clone size are those of that table, while D and trimming were read from the DNA. The repertoire has hundreds of thousands of clones, roughly 90% of them found once; the top ten carry 2.5% to 3%. V lost 6 bases to trimming and J lost 3 bases, with 15 bases between them. The CDR3 has 14 residues. Germline values: CDR1 MNHEY, CDR2 SMNVEV (reference sequence). This clonotype was sampled from a woman aged 25-40 years who had recovered from COVID-19. The sample taken for sequencing was PBMCs or T cells enriched from blood (not recorded which). The gene calls are TRBV27 and TRBJ2-7, with D perhaps matching TRBD1 (5 bases). The CDR3: CASSPDMDLYEQYF. The DNA of the CDR3 is TGTGCCAGCAGCCCGGACATGGACCTCTACGAGCAGTACTTC.